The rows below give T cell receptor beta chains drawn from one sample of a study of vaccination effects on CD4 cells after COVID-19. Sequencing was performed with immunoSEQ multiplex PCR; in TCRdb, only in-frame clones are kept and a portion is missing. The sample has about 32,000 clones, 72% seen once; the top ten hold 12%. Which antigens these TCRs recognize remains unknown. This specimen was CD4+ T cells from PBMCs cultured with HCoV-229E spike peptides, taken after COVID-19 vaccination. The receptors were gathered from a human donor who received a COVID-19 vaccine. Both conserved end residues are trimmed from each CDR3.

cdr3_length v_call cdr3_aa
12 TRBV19 ASSTSGMYDEQF
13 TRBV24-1 ATSERDRDHNEQF
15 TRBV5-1 ASSSTSLAPRYNEQF
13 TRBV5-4 ASSLYLSYYNEQF
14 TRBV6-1 ASSELQRASNQPQH
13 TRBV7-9 ASSSGQGARTEAF
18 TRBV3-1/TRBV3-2 ASSEDSWTSGGTPYNEQF
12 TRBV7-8 ASSRIGTGNEQF
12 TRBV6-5 ASSYEVGAYGYT
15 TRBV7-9 ASSLSSGSLASYEQY
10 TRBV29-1 SVQGENQPQH
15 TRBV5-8 ASSLGTSRDGSYGYT
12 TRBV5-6 ASSWGPRNEKLF
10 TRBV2 ASTGDGQPQH
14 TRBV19 ASSTQLYTNTGELF
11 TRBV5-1 ASSLPGNSPLH
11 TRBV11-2 ASSLSGSYEQY
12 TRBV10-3 AIRDSQGGETQY
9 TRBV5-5 ASSLVEGQF
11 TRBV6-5 ASSNNRDSPLH
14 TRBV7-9 ASSLEGQGETDTQY
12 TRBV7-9 ARKIGPLYNEQF
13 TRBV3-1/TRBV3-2 ASSQEGAGGYEQY
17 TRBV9 ASSVDRLAGGFSRETQY
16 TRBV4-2 ASSLGTSGRPGAGELF
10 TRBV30 AWGQGGSPLH
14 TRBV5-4 ASDSGQGAPGDTQY
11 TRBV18 ASSPSDLSTIY
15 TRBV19 ASSIIPAGVETDTQY
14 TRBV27 ASRQGLAGKGETQY
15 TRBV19 ATRGRGSGATNEKLF
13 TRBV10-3 AISDQDRAGTEAF
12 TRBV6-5 AIDRGNGFETQY
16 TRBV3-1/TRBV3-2 ASSQDGGGDLGGYGYT
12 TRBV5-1 ASTDRFGRDTQY
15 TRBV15 ATSRDLLMMGTYEQY
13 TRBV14 ASSQDGTGANVLT
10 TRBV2 ASSEGSDTQY
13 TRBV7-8 ASSLVGAAGNTIY
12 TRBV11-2 ASSLIPGERGQF
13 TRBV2 ASSEIVRGLGKLF
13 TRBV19 ASSPGQATNEKLF
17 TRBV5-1 ASSLVRWGKVGIEYEQY
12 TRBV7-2 ASSFPLGVNEQY
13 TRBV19 ASSPDRVTGNTIY
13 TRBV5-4 ASSSQGLAWNEQF
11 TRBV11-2 ASSFEGGTEAF
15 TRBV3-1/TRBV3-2 ASSQSAMLTTNYGYT